The next 21 T cell receptor beta chains were all read from a single sample in a study of blood T cell repertoires in COVID-19. Sequencing was performed with immunoSEQ multiplex PCR; in TCRdb, only in-frame clones are kept and a portion is missing. Counted here are about 200,000 clones, 70% to 90% occurring once; the ten biggest clones make up 15% to 20%. The material sequenced was peripheral blood. These receptors all come from a middle-aged man with COVID-19, enrolled during active disease.

This clone was observed once. The chain employs TRBV6-4 and TRBJ2-3; the match to TRBD1 covers 9 bases. Germline V gene data show CDR1 as MRHNA and CDR2 as SNTAGT. The V segment lost 6 bases and the J segment 3 bases; nucleotides outside the gene matches: 4. This CDR3 contains 14 residues. CDR3 sequence: CASSRDRETDTQYF. The CDR3 DNA is TGTGCCAGCAGCCGGGACAGGGAAACAGATACGCAGTATTTT.

The genes are TRBV5-8 and TRBJ1-5; D might be TRBD1 (5 bases). Trimming removed 0 bases at V and 6 bases at J, with 13 bases between. Germline lookup yields CDR1 SGHTS and CDR2 YDEGEE. The CDR3 covers 15 residues. CDR3: CASSLGAGLGQPQHF. The CDR3 DNA is TGTGCCAGCAGCTTGGGGGCAGGGCTGGGTCAGCCCCAGCATTTT.

This chain joins TRBV3-1 (or the pseudogene TRBV3-2) and TRBJ1-1; D is unclear. V dropped 0 bases and J dropped 4 bases, with 6 bases sitting between them. This CDR3 has 13 amino acids. Germline lookup yields CDR1 LGHDT and CDR2 YNNKEL (reference sequence). CDR3 protein: CASSQEPGTEAFF. Written as DNA, the CDR3 is TGTGCCAGCAGCCAAGAACCGGGCACTGAAGCTTTCTTT.

This clone is a singleton in its sample. The chain couples TRBV6-2 or TRBV6-3 to TRBJ2-5, with D unresolved. Germline V lookup: CDR1 MNHEY, CDR2 SVGEGT. V dropped 2 bases and J dropped 9 bases, with 16 bases sitting between them. The CDR3 is 14 amino acids. The CDR3 spells CASSYDPAVPAQYF. The DNA of the CDR3 is TGTGCCAGCAGTTACGATCCGGCGGTGCCGGCCCAGTACTTC.

This clone showed up just once. The J gene is TRBJ2-3, the V gene TRBV11-2; 7 nucleotides align to TRBD1. V lost 5 bases, J lost 4 bases, and 12 bases stayed unmatched. Germline CDR1 and CDR2: SGHAT and FQNNGV. This CDR3 is 16 amino acids long. The CDR3 coding sequence is TGTGCCAGCAGCCCCCCGAACAGGGGAGACGCAGATACGCAGTATTTT. It translates to CASSPPNRGDADTQYF.

J is TRBJ2-6 and V is TRBV11-2; 8 nucleotides match TRBD1. V shed 2 bases, J shed 0 bases, and the junction held 6 bases outside the gene matches. Germline values: CDR1 SGHAT, CDR2 FQNNGV. This CDR3 comprises 18 residues. CDR3 amino acids: CASSLRTGPPSGANVLTF. The CDR3 DNA reads TGTGCCAGCAGCTTACGGACAGGGCCTCCCTCTGGGGCCAACGTCCTGACTTTC. The complete variable domain, with remaining parts taken from reference TRBV11-2 and TRBJ2-6, reads EAGVAQSPRYKIIEKRQSVAFWCNPISGHATLYWYQQILGQGPKLLIQFQNNGVVDDSQLPKDRFSAERLKGVDSTLKIQPAKLEDSAVYLCASSLRTGPPSGANVLTFGAGSRLTVL.

The J gene is TRBJ1-2, the V gene TRBV12-5; TRBD1 might be the D (6 bases). V dropped 2 bases and J dropped 6 bases, with 19 bases sitting between them. CDR3 length equals 16 residues. Germline values: CDR1 LGHNT, CDR2 FRNRAP. The CDR3 sequence: CASGLTPGAGVNGYTF. CDR3 nucleotides: TGTGCTAGTGGTTTGACCCCTGGGGCAGGGGTAAATGGCTACACCTTC. Complete variable domain (other parts from reference TRBV12-5 and TRBJ1-2): DARVTQTPRHKVTEMGQEVTMRCQPILGHNTVFWYRQTMMQGLELLAYFRNRAPLDDSGMPKDRFSAEMPDATLATLKIQPSEPRDSAVYFCASGLTPGAGVNGYTFGSGTRLTVV.

The chain joins TRBV2 to TRBJ1-5, with a tentative D call TRBD1 (6 bases). The CDR3 runs to 13 residues. Germline values: CDR1 SNHLY, CDR2 FYNNEI. V was cut by 6 bases and J by 6 bases, with 12 bases left in between. CDR3 nucleotides: TGTGCCAGCAGCATACAGGGAAGTCAGCCCCAGCATTTT. Translated, it gives CASSIQGSQPQHF.

The V and J genes are TRBV7-2 and TRBJ2-1; a weak D match, TRBD2 (5 bases). Between the trimmed V and J ends, which lost 3 bases and 10 bases, there was a span of 19 bases. CDR3 length equals 15 residues. Germline-derived CDR1 and CDR2 are SGHTA and FQGNSA. In nucleotides, the CDR3 is TGTGCCAGCAGCTTCCCCGCGCCAAGGGAGTCGGAGCAGTTCTTC. This encodes CASSFPAPRESEQFF.

The CDR3 bases are TGTGCCAGCAGCCAGACCGGGACAGGGATACCCGCTGGGGCCAACGTCCTGACTTTC. This codes for CASSQTGTGIPAGANVLTF. V and J are TRBV3-1 (or the pseudogene TRBV3-2) and TRBJ2-6; 9 nucleotides align to TRBD1. Trimming at V came to 3 bases and at J to 2 bases, leaving 11 bases not matched to a gene. The CDR3 length is 19 residues. The germline V gene has CDR1 LGHDT and CDR2 YNNKEL (reference sequence).

A single count supports this clone. J is TRBJ2-6 and V is TRBV7-9; 7 bases match TRBD1. Unmatched junction bases numbered 9, after V lost 4 bases and J lost 0 bases. The germline gives CDR1 SEHNR, CDR2 FQNEAQ (reference sequence). The CDR3 loop spans 18 amino acids. The CDR3 sequence: CASSSRDRSFSGANVLTF. The CDR3 region has the DNA TGTGCCAGCAGCTCCCGGGACAGATCCTTCTCTGGGGCCAACGTCCTGACTTTC.

The chain combines TRBV6-5 with TRBJ2-2; D uncertain. Deletions cut 6 bases from V and 3 bases from J, with 11 bases between. The CDR3 loop spans 14 amino acids. Looked up from germline, CDR1 is MNHEY and CDR2 is SVGAGI. CDR3 nucleotide sequence: TGTGCCAGCAGGACGCCCGCGGACACCGGGGAGCTGTTTTTT. It codes for CASRTPADTGELFF.

A single count supports this clone. The chain is built from TRBV24-1 and TRBJ2-1; TRBD2 agrees at 7 bases. The CDR3 spans 14 residues. V was clipped by 7 bases and J by 13 bases; unmatched bases: 15. Germline V gene sequence: CDR1 KGHDR, CDR2 SFDVKD. The CDR3 DNA reads as TGTGCCACCAGCCCCGGGGGGTCGGTTTTTGTCCAGTTCTTC. Translation: CATSPGGSVFVQFF.

This chain links TRBV27 with TRBJ1-2; 9 nucleotides match TRBD1. CDR1 and CDR2 from the germline V gene are MNHEY and SMNVEV (reference sequence). The CDR3 runs to 17 residues. Losses at the gene ends were 2 bases for V and 0 bases for J; bases not matched to a gene: 7. The CDR3 DNA is TGTGCCAGCAGTTTAACGACAGGGGGGAGAGCTAACTATGGCTACACCTTC. Translation gives CASSLTTGGRANYGYTF.

This chain joins TRBV27 and TRBJ1-4; the match to TRBD1 covers 9 bases. The CDR3 spans 16 residues. CDR1 and CDR2 (germline): MNHEY, SMNVEV (reference sequence). V lost 1 base and J lost 8; bases outside the gene matches: 8. The CDR3 DNA sequence: TGTGCCAGCAGTTTATATACAGGGGGCCCAGAGGAAAAACTGTTTTTT. Translation gives CASSLYTGGPEEKLFF.

A remark on this clone: Other DNA sequences from this sample encode an identical CDR3 as well. The V and J genes are TRBV4-3 and TRBJ1-1; D may be TRBD1 (5 bases). In germline, CDR1 is LGHNA, CDR2 YSLEER. This CDR3 contains 16 residues. Trimming stripped 0 bases from V and 1 base from J, with 12 bases between. CDR3 residues: CASSQDLTGGNTEAFF. The CDR3 DNA is TGCGCCAGCAGCCAAGATTTAACAGGCGGGAACACTGAAGCTTTCTTT.

This clone has just one count. This chain uses TRBV27 with TRBJ2-5, with D possibly TRBD1 on 5 matching bases. CDR1 is MNHEY, CDR2 SMNVEV, per germline (reference sequence). The germline V and J ends were trimmed by 2 bases and 3 bases, with 7 bases remaining between them. This CDR3 comprises 13 residues. The CDR3 bases are TGTGCCAGCAGTTTAAAGGGGAAAGAGACCCAGTACTTC. It codes for CASSLKGKETQYF.

Turning to this clone: Germline is not matched at one junction end, which may reflect a read error. This chain connects TRBV9 to TRBJ1-1; D is uncertain. The CDR3 spans 13 residues. The germline V gene has CDR1 SGDLS and CDR2 YYNGEE. CDR3 sequence reads: CASSALVPGALTF. The CDR3 DNA follows: TGTGCCAGCAGCGCCCTTGTCCCGGGAGCCTTAACATTT.

In its sample, this clone was seen many times. This chain joins TRBV27 and TRBJ1-5; 10 bases agree with TRBD1. CDR3 length: 13 amino acids. The germline gives CDR1 MNHEY, CDR2 SMNVEV (reference sequence). V lost 6 bases and J lost 6; bases outside the gene matches: 2. The CDR3 here is CASSDRGPQPQHF. As DNA, the CDR3 is TGTGCCAGCAGCGACAGGGGGCCTCAGCCCCAGCATTTT.

V usage is TRBV6-5 and J usage is TRBJ1-1; no reliable D call. CDR3 length equals 14 residues. CDR1 is MNHEY, CDR2 SVGAGI, per germline. V lost 5 bases to trimming and J lost 0 bases, with 10 bases between them. CDR3 in amino acids: CASSPRLLNTEAFF. CDR3 DNA sequence: TGTGCCAGCAGTCCCAGGCTGTTGAACACTGAAGCTTTCTTT.

This clone was seen a single time. The chain has TRBV24-1 and TRBJ2-3; TRBD2 might be the D (5 bases). Germline V lookup: CDR1 KGHDR, CDR2 SFDVKD. Trimming stripped 4 bases from V and 1 base from J, with 11 bases between. This CDR3 spans 15 amino acids. DNA of the CDR3: TGTGCCACCAGTGACTTTACGAGGGGCACAGATACGCAGTATTTT. This translates into CATSDFTRGTDTQYF.